Shown below are 23 T cell receptor beta chains from a single sample sequenced in a study of radiation and T cells in renal cell carcinoma. The time point denotes: baseline pretreatment blood. Specified treatment: 15 Gy SBRT to primary tumor, nephrectomy 4 weeks later. Measured with immunoSEQ multiplex PCR; TCRdb has only the in-frame clones, and not every one. The sample records 50,000 to 75,000 clones, 65% to 80% being singletons. The material was blood, obtained from a patient whose treatment included radiotherapy and nephrectomy. Receptors originate from a man in his 60s with renal cell carcinoma.

This rearrangement joins TRBV9 to TRBJ1-3; D gene ambiguous. Germline CDR1 is SGDLS and CDR2 is YYNGEE. CDR3 length: 17 amino acids. Trimming took off 6 bases at V and 0 bases at J, with 19 bases between the two ends. The CDR3 nucleotides are TGTGCCAGCACCCGGACCCCCGAAGGGTTCTCTGGAAACACCATATATTTT. This encodes CASTRTPEGFSGNTIYF. The entire variable domain, with the rest obtained from reference TRBV9 and TRBJ1-3, is as follows: DSGVTQTPKHLITATGQRVTLRCSPRSGDLSVYWYQQSLDQGLQFLIQYYNGEERAKGNILERFSAQQFPDLHSELNLSSLELGDSALYFCASTRTPEGFSGNTIYFGEGSWLTVV.

The V gene is TRBV9, the J gene TRBJ2-7; D may be TRBD1 (6 bases). CDR3 size: 17 residues. V lost 0 bases and J 4 bases, leaving 20 bases between the germline ends. Looked up from germline, CDR1 is SGDLS and CDR2 is YYNGEE. CDR3 sequence reads: CASSVVAGAPLSYEQYF. DNA for the CDR3: TGTGCCAGCAGCGTAGTGGCAGGGGCACCGCTATCTTACGAGCAGTACTTC.

A single count supports this clone. The V call is TRBV4-1, the J call TRBJ2-5, with no clear D. With 0 bases removed from V and 1 base from J, the gap between germline ends came to 6 bases. This CDR3 has 14 residues. The V gene's germline CDR1 is MGHRA and CDR2 YSYEKL. The chain's CDR3 is CASSQDPAQETQYF. CDR3 bases: TGCGCCAGCAGCCAAGATCCGGCCCAAGAGACCCAGTACTTC.

The rearrangement uses TRBV25-1 and TRBJ1-2; D not resolved. Germline-derived CDR1 and CDR2 are MGHDK and SYGVNS. Deletions cut 3 bases from V and 4 bases from J, with 15 bases between. The CDR3 contains 15 residues. DNA of the CDR3: TGTGCCAGCAGTGACGATCTTAGTTCAACCTATGGCTACACCTTC. Protein: CASSDDLSSTYGYTF.

The rearrangement uses TRBV29-1 and TRBJ2-2, with TRBD1 matching over 7 bases. The ends lost 7 bases at V and 7 bases at J; junction bases unmatched: 12. Germline CDR1 SQVTM, CDR2 ANQGSEA. The CDR3 loop spans 14 amino acids. DNA for the CDR3: TGCAGCGCGGGCCGAGGGGGCCCCAGCGGGGAGCTGTTTTTT. Amino acids: CSAGRGGPSGELFF.

The chain uses TRBV29-1 and TRBJ1-1; no reliable D call. The CDR3 length is 12 residues. Per the germline V gene, CDR1 is SQVTM and CDR2 is ANQGSEA. The ends were cut back, 2 bases at V and 4 bases at J, with 8 bases in the middle. CDR3 loop: CSVEIVSTEAFF. CDR3 coding DNA: TGCAGCGTTGAAATAGTATCCACTGAAGCTTTCTTT.

The V and J genes are TRBV2 and TRBJ1-2; no reliable D call. CDR3 size: 14 residues. Germline V gene sequence: CDR1 SNHLY, CDR2 FYNNEI. Between the trimmed V and J ends, which lost 7 bases and 0 bases, there was a span of 12 bases. The CDR3 reads CASNPGEANYGYTF. CDR3 sequence (DNA): TGTGCCAGCAACCCGGGCGAAGCTAACTATGGCTACACCTTC.

On this clone itself: The sample carries other DNA sequences with the same CDR3. The chain recombines TRBV6-5 with TRBJ1-3; no clear D. Germline CDR1 MNHEY, CDR2 SVGAGI. This CDR3 comprises 16 residues. With 0 bases removed from V and 0 bases from J, the gap between germline ends came to 9 bases. This CDR3 reads CASSYSVSSSGNTIYF. CDR3 nucleotides: TGTGCCAGCAGTTACTCGGTCTCCAGCTCTGGAAACACCATATATTTT.

Only a few counts were recorded for this clone. The chain couples TRBV2 to TRBJ2-7; D remains ambiguous. The CDR3 sequence is 13 residues long. Germline CDR1 SNHLY, CDR2 FYNNEI. The ends were cut back, 1 base at V and 2 bases at J, with 6 bases in the middle. This chain's CDR3 is CASSEGRTYEQYV. DNA of the CDR3: TGTGCCAGCAGTGAAGGGCGGACCTACGAGCAGTACGTC.

This chain joins TRBV7-9 and TRBJ1-2; D unclear. Trimming shortened V by 5 bases and J by 0 bases, and 10 bases separated the two germline ends. In germline, CDR1 is SEHNR, CDR2 FQNEAQ (reference sequence). There are 14 residues in the CDR3. CDR3 in amino acids: CASSLSDSNYGYTF. Here the CDR3 DNA reads TGTGCCAGCAGCCTCTCGGACTCTAACTATGGCTACACCTTC. The variable domain in full, completed from reference TRBV7-9 and TRBJ1-2, reads DTGVSQNPRHKITKRGQNVTFRCDPISEHNRLYWYRQTLGQGPEFLTYFQNEAQLEKSRLLSDRFSAERPKGSFSTLEIQRTEQGDSAMYLCASSLSDSNYGYTFGSGTRLTVV.

The chain links TRBV7-2 to TRBJ2-5; D gene ambiguous. Trimming took off 1 base at V and 1 base at J, with 7 bases between the two ends. This CDR3 has 14 residues. CDR1 SGHTA and CDR2 FQGNSA come from the germline V gene. The CDR3 nucleotides are TGTGCCAGCAGCTTAGGTGGGATCCAAGAGACCCAGTACTTC. It is translated as CASSLGGIQETQYF.

The chain carries TRBV14 and TRBJ2-1; TRBD2 agrees at 7 bases. J was trimmed by 4 bases and V by 4 bases; bases with no gene match: 7. Per the germline V gene, CDR1 is SGHDN and CDR2 is FVKESK. The CDR3 is 15 residues long. The CDR3 coding sequence is TGTGCCAGCAGCCGCGGGACTAAGAGATACAATGAGCAGTTCTTC. Protein product: CASSRGTKRYNEQFF.

The chain links TRBV29-1 to TRBJ2-3; D might be TRBD1 (6 bases). CDR1 and CDR2 (germline): SQVTM, ANQGSEA. The CDR3 contains 14 residues. Trimming left V 0 bases short and J 6 bases short, with 13 bases between. The CDR3 region has the DNA TGCAGCGTTGAAGAAGGCAGGGGAGTCGATACGCAGTATTTT. Protein product: CSVEEGRGVDTQYF.

J is TRBJ2-7 and V is TRBV7-2, with 12 bases identical to TRBD2. Germline CDR1 SGHTA, CDR2 FQGNSA. With V trimmed by 1 base and J by 6 bases, 4 bases remained unmatched. CDR3 length: 15 amino acids. The CDR3 is CASSLGTSGVTEQYF. CDR3 DNA: TGTGCCAGCAGCTTAGGGACTAGCGGGGTAACCGAGCAGTACTTC.

The chain carries TRBV5-6 and TRBJ2-7; no clear D. V was clipped by 3 bases and J by 3 bases, with 4 bases between them. This CDR3 is built from 11 residues. Germline V gene lookup returns CDR1 SGHDT and CDR2 YYEEEE. The CDR3 nucleotides read TGTGCCAGCAGCTCTGACTACGAGCAGTACTTC. This sequence encodes CASSSDYEQYF.

The sample holds one count of this clone. This chain connects TRBV6-6 to TRBJ1-2, with D unresolved. The germline gives CDR1 MNHNY, CDR2 SVGAGI (reference sequence). Trimming left V 5 bases short and J 5 bases short, with 9 bases between. The CDR3 spans 12 residues. This CDR3 reads CASSRSEYGYTF. In DNA form, the CDR3 reads TGTGCCAGCAGTCGAAGCGAGTATGGCTACACCTTC.

CDR3 nucleotides: TGTGCCAGCAGCTTACTGGGACAGGGGATGAATGAGCAGTTCTTC. It encodes CASSLLGQGMNEQFF. The V call is TRBV7-2, the J call TRBJ2-1; TRBD1 matches 10 bases. Germline CDR1 SGHTA, CDR2 FQGNSA. The V segment lost 2 bases and the J segment 7 bases; nucleotides outside the gene matches: 5. The CDR3 contains 15 residues.

This chain links TRBV6-5 with TRBJ2-2, with D maybe TRBD2 (5 bases). CDR1 MNHEY and CDR2 SVGAGI come from the germline V gene. The CDR3 consists of 15 residues. Trimming took 5 bases from V and 1 from J, leaving 11 bases between them. The CDR3 loop is CASSPMRENTGELFF. The CDR3 DNA reads TGTGCCAGCAGTCCCATGAGGGAGAACACCGGGGAGCTGTTTTTT.

This sequence joins TRBV15 and TRBJ1-1, with no clear D. This CDR3 is built from 17 residues. The germline CDR1 and CDR2 sequences are LNHNV and YYDKDF (reference sequence). The V end was cut by 0 bases, the J end by 4 bases, with 18 bases between. The chain's CDR3 is CATSRDVAMGRGTEAFF. The CDR3 DNA reads TGTGCCACCAGCAGAGATGTGGCCATGGGCCGCGGCACTGAAGCTTTCTTT.

This clone was counted a single time. CDR3 in amino acids: CAWSVRRGQGIYEQYF. CDR3 nucleotide sequence: TGTGCCTGGAGTGTACGGAGGGGACAGGGGATCTACGAGCAGTACTTC. The chain carries TRBV30 and TRBJ2-7; 10 bases are a match to TRBD1. V lost 0 bases to trimming and J lost 3 bases; unmatched junction nucleotides: 8. This CDR3 has 16 amino acids. From germline, CDR1 is GTSNPN and CDR2 SVGIG (reference sequence). Filled out from reference TRBV30 and TRBJ2-7, the complete variable domain reads SQTIHQWPATLVQPVGSPLSLECTVEGTSNPNLYWYRQAAGRGLQLLFYSVGIGQISSEVPQNLSASRPQDRQFILSSKKLLLSDSGFYLCAWSVRRGQGIYEQYFGPGTRLTVT.

DNA of the CDR3: TGTGCCAGCAGCAACCCGGGACAGGAATTTTATGGCTACACCTTC. Its protein is CASSNPGQEFYGYTF. The chain links TRBV5-5 to TRBJ1-2; TRBD1 matches at 8 bases. The J segment lost 5 bases and the V segment lost 4 bases, leaving 10 bases of the junction unmatched. The germline V gene has CDR1 SGHKS and CDR2 YYEKEE (reference sequence). The CDR3 covers 15 residues.

This clone has a handful of counts. V and J are TRBV19 and TRBJ1-1; possible D gene TRBD1, 6 bases. Germline V gene data show CDR1 as LNHDA and CDR2 as SQIVND (reference sequence). This CDR3 contains 14 residues. Trimming removed 4 bases at V and 1 base at J, with 10 bases between. CDR3: CASSNPDRNTEAFF. The CDR3 region has the DNA TGTGCCAGTAGTAACCCGGACAGGAACACTGAAGCTTTCTTT.

V and J are TRBV7-9 and TRBJ1-2, with D possibly matching TRBD1 (5 bases). V lost 1 base and J lost 6, with 12 bases in between. This CDR3 spans 14 amino acids. The germline V gene has CDR1 SEHNR and CDR2 FQNEAQ (reference sequence). CDR3 protein: CASSLVWGFNGYTF. CDR3 in DNA: TGTGCCAGCAGCTTAGTGTGGGGGTTTAATGGCTACACCTTC.